This is a list of T cell receptor beta chains from one sample in a study of PD-1 blockade in classical Hodgkin lymphoma. TCRdb's table, derived via immunoSEQ multiplex PCR, lists solely in-frame clones and lacks some. The profile covers 100,000 to 130,000 clones, with 80% to 90% appearing a single time and about 20% taken by the ten largest. The sample here was peripheral blood mononuclear cells (PBMCs), taken before the second cycle of nivolumab. Receptor source: a human donor with classical Hodgkin lymphoma. CDR3s include the opening cysteine and the closing phenylalanine or tryptophan. Each record gives: J gene, clone size, D gene, V gene, CDR3 protein, CDR3 DNA. A D gene is named only where the DNA matches it firmly. A row's size may be missing; if present it is once, few, many or a size class.

j_gene: TRBJ2-5; abundance: .; d_gene: TRBD1; v_gene: TRBV7-9; CDR3aa: CASSPKEGTGVETQYF; CDR3nt: TGTGCCAGCAGCCCCAAGGAGGGGACAGGGGTAGAGACCCAGTACTTC
j_gene: TRBJ2-7; abundance: .; d_gene: TRBD2; v_gene: TRBV7-9; CDR3aa: CASSLVVAGSYEQYF; CDR3nt: TGTGCCAGCAGCTTAGTGGTAGCGGGCTCCTACGAGCAGTACTTC
j_gene: TRBJ2-7; abundance: .; d_gene: .; v_gene: TRBV7-9; CDR3aa: CASSSGGFSYEQYF; CDR3nt: TGTGCCAGCAGCTCCGGCGGGTTCTCCTACGAGCAGTACTTC
j_gene: TRBJ1-2; abundance: .; d_gene: TRBD1; v_gene: TRBV2; CDR3aa: CASSSNRGLGGYTF; CDR3nt: TGTGCCAGCAGCTCGAACAGGGGGCTGGGTGGCTACACCTTC
j_gene: TRBJ2-7; abundance: .; d_gene: .; v_gene: TRBV14; CDR3aa: CASSPRRNSYEQYF; CDR3nt: TGTGCCAGCAGCCCGAGGCGGAACTCCTACGAGCAGTACTTC
j_gene: TRBJ1-2; abundance: .; d_gene: .; v_gene: TRBV5-4; CDR3aa: CASSSTGNYGYTF; CDR3nt: TGTGCCAGCAGCTCAACAGGGAACTATGGCTACACCTTC
j_gene: TRBJ1-4; abundance: .; d_gene: .; v_gene: TRBV18; CDR3aa: CASSPREGEGEKLFF; CDR3nt: TGTGCCAGCTCACCACGAGAAGGAGAGGGTGAAAAACTGTTTTTT
j_gene: TRBJ2-1; abundance: .; d_gene: TRBD1; v_gene: TRBV6-1; CDR3aa: CAIVDRANNEQFF; CDR3nt: TGTGCCATCGTGGACAGGGCCAACAATGAGCAGTTCTTC
j_gene: TRBJ2-2; abundance: .; d_gene: .; v_gene: TRBV7-9; CDR3aa: CASSPSGLNTGELFF; CDR3nt: TGTGCCAGCAGCCCCTCGGGACTCAACACCGGGGAGCTGTTTTTT
j_gene: TRBJ1-2; abundance: .; d_gene: TRBD1; v_gene: TRBV5-1; CDR3aa: CASTLMTGDYGYTF; CDR3nt: TGCGCCAGCACCCTTATGACAGGGGACTATGGCTACACCTTC
j_gene: TRBJ1-2; abundance: .; d_gene: TRBD1; v_gene: TRBV6-5; CDR3aa: CASSLDRVGGYTF; CDR3nt: TGTGCCAGCAGTCTAGACAGGGTAGGCGGCTACACCTTC
j_gene: TRBJ2-1; abundance: .; d_gene: TRBD2; v_gene: TRBV2; CDR3aa: CASSEGLADYNEQFF; CDR3nt: TGTGCCAGCAGTGAAGGGCTAGCGGACTACAATGAGCAGTTCTTC
j_gene: TRBJ1-5; abundance: .; d_gene: TRBD1; v_gene: TRBV27; CDR3aa: CASKGTARGNQPQHF; CDR3nt: TGTGCCAGTAAGGGGACAGCCAGAGGAAATCAGCCCCAGCATTTT
j_gene: TRBJ1-1; abundance: .; d_gene: .; v_gene: TRBV14; CDR3aa: CASSQEGLRYTEAFF; CDR3nt: TGTGCCAGCAGCCAAGAGGGCTTGAGGTACACTGAAGCTTTCTTT
j_gene: TRBJ2-7; abundance: .; d_gene: TRBD2; v_gene: TRBV19; CDR3aa: CASSMTSGATYEQYF; CDR3nt: TGTGCCAGTAGTATGACTAGCGGAGCAACCTACGAGCAGTACTTC
j_gene: TRBJ2-7; abundance: .; d_gene: TRBD1; v_gene: TRBV10-3; CDR3aa: CAISEPRDRGYEQYF; CDR3nt: TGTGCCATCAGTGAGCCCCGGGACAGGGGTTACGAGCAGTACTTC
j_gene: TRBJ1-1; abundance: .; d_gene: .; v_gene: TRBV7-6; CDR3aa: CASSFLDRTEAFF; CDR3nt: TGTGCCAGCAGCTTCCTGGACAGAACTGAAGCTTTCTTT
j_gene: TRBJ2-1; abundance: .; d_gene: TRBD2; v_gene: TRBV30; CDR3aa: CAWSSAGGYNEQFF; CDR3nt: TGTGCCTGGAGTTCAGCGGGAGGGTACAATGAGCAGTTCTTC
j_gene: TRBJ2-5; abundance: .; d_gene: .; v_gene: TRBV30; CDR3aa: CAGRRLTQETQYF; CDR3nt: TGTGCCGGACGGAGACTTACACAAGAGACCCAGTACTTC
j_gene: TRBJ2-4; abundance: .; d_gene: .; v_gene: TRBV19; CDR3aa: CASSIPGPLAKNIQYF; CDR3nt: TGTGCCAGTAGTATCCCGGGACCCCTAGCCAAAAACATTCAGTACTTC
j_gene: TRBJ2-7; abundance: once; d_gene: .; v_gene: TRBV7-9; CDR3aa: CASSLSTTRSSEQYF; CDR3nt: TGTGCCAGCAGCTTATCCACTACCCGGAGCTCTGAGCAGTACTTC
j_gene: TRBJ2-3; abundance: .; d_gene: .; v_gene: TRBV18; CDR3aa: CASSPAAGGTDTQYF; CDR3nt: TGTGCCAGCTCACCAGCGGCAGGGGGCACAGATACGCAGTATTTT
j_gene: TRBJ2-3; abundance: .; d_gene: TRBD1; v_gene: TRBV27; CDR3aa: CASSVQGLSTDTQYF; CDR3nt: TGTGCCAGCAGCGTACAGGGGCTTAGCACAGATACGCAGTATTTT
j_gene: TRBJ2-7; abundance: .; d_gene: TRBD1; v_gene: TRBV28; CDR3aa: CASSLSGGANEQYF; CDR3nt: TGTGCCAGCAGTTTATCAGGGGGCGCAAACGAGCAGTACTTC
j_gene: TRBJ2-5; abundance: .; d_gene: .; v_gene: TRBV6-5; CDR3aa: CASSYRGQETQYF; CDR3nt: TGTGCCAGCAGTTACCGGGGACAAGAGACCCAGTACTTC
j_gene: TRBJ1-2; abundance: .; d_gene: .; v_gene: TRBV2; CDR3aa: CASSEVVIGGGYTF; CDR3nt: TGTGCCAGCAGTGAAGTAGTAATCGGGGGTGGCTACACCTTC
j_gene: TRBJ2-5; abundance: .; d_gene: .; v_gene: TRBV19; CDR3aa: CASRMTAAGAETQYF; CDR3nt: TGTGCCAGTCGAATGACAGCCGCTGGGGCAGAGACCCAGTACTTC
j_gene: TRBJ2-2; abundance: .; d_gene: .; v_gene: TRBV2; CDR3aa: CASSESAPGTGELFF; CDR3nt: TGTGCCAGCAGTGAATCAGCCCCCGGCACCGGGGAGCTGTTTTTT
j_gene: TRBJ2-1; abundance: .; d_gene: .; v_gene: TRBV5-1; CDR3aa: CASSFDASSYNEQFF; CDR3nt: TGCGCCAGCAGCTTTGACGCAAGCTCCTACAATGAGCAGTTCTTC
j_gene: TRBJ1-3; abundance: once; d_gene: TRBD1; v_gene: TRBV7-2; CDR3aa: CASSLAGTGGGNTIYF; CDR3nt: TGTGCCAGCAGCTTAGCCGGGACAGGGGGCGGAAACACCATATATTTT
j_gene: TRBJ2-3; abundance: .; d_gene: .; v_gene: TRBV30; CDR3aa: CAWRLPLTGGSLAGIDTQYF; CDR3nt: TGTGCCTGGAGACTCCCTCTGACAGGGGGTTCACTAGCGGGCATAGATACGCAGTATTTT
j_gene: TRBJ1-4; abundance: once; d_gene: TRBD1; v_gene: TRBV23-1; CDR3aa: CASSHIQGLTNEKLFF; CDR3nt: TGCGCCAGCAGTCACATACAGGGGTTAACTAATGAAAAACTGTTTTTT
j_gene: TRBJ2-7; abundance: .; d_gene: TRBD2; v_gene: TRBV7-2; CDR3aa: CASSSRTSPGEQYF; CDR3nt: TGTGCCAGCAGCTCAAGGACTAGCCCGGGCGAGCAGTACTTC
j_gene: TRBJ2-1; abundance: .; d_gene: TRBD2; v_gene: TRBV27; CDR3aa: CASTFAGGPDEQFF; CDR3nt: TGTGCCAGCACCTTTGCGGGAGGGCCAGATGAGCAGTTCTTC
j_gene: TRBJ2-1; abundance: .; d_gene: .; v_gene: TRBV5-5; CDR3aa: CASSKAGTLGFDEQFF; CDR3nt: TGTGCCAGCAGCAAGGCCGGGACTCTCGGATTTGATGAGCAGTTCTTC
j_gene: TRBJ2-5; abundance: .; d_gene: TRBD2; v_gene: TRBV27; CDR3aa: CASSEYTSEIQETQYF; CDR3nt: TGTGCCAGCAGTGAATATACTAGCGAGATCCAAGAGACCCAGTACTTC
j_gene: TRBJ2-1; abundance: .; d_gene: .; v_gene: TRBV10-1; CDR3aa: CASSEVLGDNEQFF; CDR3nt: TGCGCCAGCAGTGAGGTACTGGGGGACAATGAGCAGTTCTTC
j_gene: TRBJ2-2; abundance: .; d_gene: .; v_gene: TRBV5-1; CDR3aa: CASSLEGPANTGELFF; CDR3nt: TGCGCCAGCAGCTTGGAGGGCCCTGCGAACACCGGGGAGCTGTTTTTT
j_gene: TRBJ2-7; abundance: .; d_gene: TRBD1; v_gene: TRBV7-2; CDR3aa: CASSTGQGIPYEQYF; CDR3nt: TGTGCCAGCAGCACCGGACAGGGGATTCCCTACGAGCAGTACTTC
j_gene: TRBJ2-1; abundance: .; d_gene: .; v_gene: TRBV6-5; CDR3aa: CASSLTRYSYNEQFF; CDR3nt: TGTGCCAGCAGTTTGACTCGTTACTCCTACAATGAGCAGTTCTTC
j_gene: TRBJ2-1; abundance: .; d_gene: TRBD2; v_gene: TRBV27; CDR3aa: CASSSPRTSGRPHNEQFF; CDR3nt: TGTGCCAGCAGCTCTCCCCGGACTAGCGGGAGGCCCCACAATGAGCAGTTCTTC
j_gene: TRBJ2-1; abundance: .; d_gene: .; v_gene: TRBV23-1; CDR3aa: CASNTGGTCNEQFF; CDR3nt: TGCGCCAGCAATACCGGCGGCACCTGCAATGAGCAGTTCTTC
j_gene: TRBJ1-1; abundance: .; d_gene: .; v_gene: TRBV2; CDR3aa: CASNPEMNTEAFF; CDR3nt: TGTGCCAGCAACCCAGAAATGAACACTGAAGCTTTCTTT
j_gene: TRBJ1-3; abundance: .; d_gene: .; v_gene: TRBV7-6; CDR3aa: CASSLEGAGANTIYF; CDR3nt: TGTGCCAGCAGCTTAGAAGGTGCTGGGGCAAACACCATATATTTT
j_gene: TRBJ2-1; abundance: .; d_gene: TRBD2; v_gene: TRBV7-6; CDR3aa: CASSSRTSGSVLEQFF; CDR3nt: TGTGCCAGCAGCTCAAGGACTAGCGGGAGTGTTCTTGAGCAGTTCTTC
j_gene: TRBJ2-6; abundance: .; d_gene: .; v_gene: TRBV27; CDR3aa: CASSSGANVLTF; CDR3nt: TGTGCCAGCAGTTCTGGGGCCAACGTCCTGACTTTC
j_gene: TRBJ1-1; abundance: few; d_gene: .; v_gene: TRBV6-6; CDR3aa: CASSYVDTEAFF; CDR3nt: TGTGCCAGCAGTTACGTGGACACTGAAGCTTTCTTT
j_gene: TRBJ1-5; abundance: .; d_gene: .; v_gene: TRBV11-2; CDR3aa: CASSLEGVQPQHF; CDR3nt: TGTGCCAGCAGCTTAGAGGGGGTTCAGCCCCAGCATTTT
j_gene: TRBJ2-4; abundance: .; d_gene: TRBD1; v_gene: TRBV29-1; CDR3aa: CSVAGTEKNIQYF; CDR3nt: TGCAGCGTCGCCGGGACAGAGAAAAACATTCAGTACTTC
j_gene: TRBJ1-5; abundance: .; d_gene: .; v_gene: TRBV2; CDR3aa: CATQREQGSNQPQHF; CDR3nt: TGTGCCACACAGCGGGAGCAGGGGAGCAATCAGCCCCAGCATTTT
j_gene: TRBJ2-2; abundance: .; d_gene: .; v_gene: TRBV5-4; CDR3aa: CASSLGLNTGELFF; CDR3nt: TGTGCCAGCAGCTTGGGTTTGAACACCGGGGAGCTGTTTTTT
j_gene: TRBJ1-2; abundance: once; d_gene: .; v_gene: TRBV5-4; CDR3aa: CASSLPQGDGYTF; CDR3nt: TGTGCCAGCAGCTTACCCCAAGGGGATGGCTACACCTTC
j_gene: TRBJ1-1; abundance: .; d_gene: TRBD1; v_gene: TRBV5-4; CDR3aa: CASSLRGGAYTEAFF; CDR3nt: TGTGCCAGCAGCTTGCGAGGGGGCGCTTACACTGAAGCTTTCTTT
j_gene: TRBJ1-2; abundance: .; d_gene: .; v_gene: TRBV10-2; CDR3aa: CASSESGSYGYTF; CDR3nt: TGCGCCAGCAGTGAGTCGGGAAGTTATGGCTACACCTTC
j_gene: TRBJ1-5; abundance: few; d_gene: .; v_gene: TRBV28; CDR3aa: CASISGGRGQPQHF; CDR3nt: TGTGCCAGCATATCGGGGGGGCGCGGACAGCCCCAGCATTTT